This TCR beta chain was captured by sequencing in a study of memory CD4+ T cells and cytomegalovirus serostatus (dated by TCRdb to the late 2010s). Some background on the complete study: A total of roughly 33 healthy Belgian adults, of whom 9 were CMV seropositive and 24 were CMV seronegative, were included in the cohort. To replicate a published TCR-based CMV serostatus classifier, the study sequenced CD4+ memory TCRbeta repertoires from a Belgian cohort whose cytomegalovirus serostatus was known.

Single viable CD3+CD4+CD8-CD45RO+ cells were sorted as memory CD4+ T cells on a FACSAria II. CMV serostatus was determined with a Roche Elecsys assay detecting serum IgG against CMV pp150, pp28, p38 and p52. Following thawing, total CD4+ T cells were enriched through positive selection using CD4 magnetic microbeads. Samples originated from another study that specifically interrogated the CD4+ T cell memory repertoire. Peripheral blood mononuclear cells were isolated and cryopreserved according to standard operating procedures, and serum was stored at -80 degrees C. CD3-PerCP (BW264/56), CD4-APC (RPA-T4), CD45RO-PE (UCHT1) and CD8-Pacific Orange (3B5) antibodies were used for staining, and non-viable cells were excluded with Sytox blue. The CDR3, cysteine through phenylalanine, is 21 amino acids long. The DNA shown is the 63-base CDR3, in frame from base 1. CDR1 LGHNA and CDR2 YNFKEQ were looked up in the germline V gene. The trim is 0 bases for V and 0 bases for J, with a gap of 23 bases between the germline ends.

Details on this clone: This receptor's antigen is unknown. The input lacks base qualities; no much larger clone sits a single base away.

General study outcomes and caveats: Among the roughly 160 previously reported CMV-associated TCRbeta sequences, some 62 showed up in the CD4+ memory repertoires, with each one found in between one and five individuals. Results were interpreted as suggesting that the CMV-associated TCR signature is largely present in the CD4+ memory repertoire. Unlike the original study, which covered naive and memory CD4+ and CD8+ populations, the Belgian study sequenced only CD4+CD45RO+ memory cells. A median bootstrapped AUC of 0.95 with a 95% CI of 0.76-1.00 was achieved on the Belgian cohort by the original-framework classifier. CMV serostatus prediction reached a median bootstrapped AUC of roughly 0.95 with the original framework and approximately 0.92 with a US-trained random forest.

Genomic DNA was extracted from sorted cells with the Quick-DNA Microprep Kit. Amplification of TCRbeta DNA was done with the immunoSEQ hsTCRbeta kit, following the protocol from the manufacturer. TCRbeta libraries were sequenced on an Illumina MiSeq instrument. For the original study's pipeline: Once out-of-frame sequences had been removed, millions of distinct TCRbeta sequences were left, which works out to an average of roughly 64,000 per individual. Each individual was scored using the number of 150 to 200 previously reported CMV-associated TCRbeta sequences that the individual carried and the total number of productive distinct TCRbeta sequences. A beta-binomial model was reimplemented in Python, and scikit-learn random forests with default parameters were trained on US cohort data. Classifier performance on the Belgian cohort was summarized as median AUC with percentile confidence intervals over 10,000 bootstrap iterations. TCRdb carries this immuneACCESS record with in-frame sequences only. Its versions omit some clonotypes, under half of them owing to an unresolved V gene in the studies checked, with the rest unexplained. For V, J and clone size, that table is used; D and trimming come from the DNA. Present in this sample are about 67,000 clones, about 80% of which were seen just once. Under 6% of the sample lies in the top ten.

Recombination joined TRBV4-2 with TRBJ2-2, with TRBD2 as a weak D call on 6 bases. This TCR was recovered from an adult in good health and CMV-seropositive. Source material: memory CD4+ T cells from blood. The DNA sequence follows: TGTGCCAGCAGCCAAGAAGGATTGCGGGGCACGAGGGGCTCGAACACCGGGGAGCTGTTTTTT. This sequence encodes CASSQEGLRGTRGSNTGELFF.